The rows below give T cell receptor beta chains drawn from one sample of a study of regulatory T cells in long-lasting Graves disease. Via MiXCR, TCRdb re-called the multiplex PCR reads, giving one row per CDR3 protein. The sample yields some 500,000 distinct CDR3 sequences, roughly 14% seen once. The sample was also reused in another study, on T cells in Graves' hyperthyroidism and ophthalmopathy.

The starting material was peripheral blood mononuclear cells (PBMCs), obtained at new diagnosis, from a patient treated with antithyroid drugs. The receptors originated from a man between 25 and 39 years old with Graves disease. Each CDR3 is given with its conserved first and last residue. D genes are given only for firm matches. Some rows mark clone size as missing; the rest say once, few, many or name a class of expanded clone.

clone_size,j_call,d_call,v_call,cdr3_nt,cdr3_aa
-,TRBJ2-7,-,TRBV19,TGTGCCAGTAGTATGATCGGGGGTGTTTCCTACGAGCAGTACTTC,CASSMIGGVSYEQYF
many,TRBJ1-1,-,TRBV6-2/TRBV6-3,TGTGCCAGCAGTTACGGACCTGAAGCTTTCTTT,CASSYGPEAFF
-,TRBJ2-3,-,TRBV10-1,TGCGCCAGCAAACCGGGCGGGACCTCCACAGATACGCAGTATTTT,CASKPGGTSTDTQYF
many,TRBJ1-1,-,TRBV27,TGTGCCAGCAGTTTACTTAGGAACACTGAAGCTTTCTTT,CASSLLRNTEAFF
many,TRBJ2-1,-,TRBV5-1,TGCGCCAGCAGCTTGGCCGGTCACCTCGGGCAGTTCTTC,CASSLAGHLGQFF
-,TRBJ1-1,-,TRBV29-1,TGCAGCGTTTGTAGGAGTAGAACTGAAGCTTTCTTT,CSVCRSRTEAFF
many,TRBJ2-5,TRBD2,TRBV12-3/TRBV12-4,TGTGCCAGCAGGGCGGACCGGAGTGGGGCGCGGGAGTCCCCGGGAGAGACCCAGTACTTC,CASRADRSGARESPGETQYF
many,TRBJ1-5,-,TRBV29-1,TGCAGCGTTGTAGAGCACACTCATGATGCACTGTGTAGCAATCAGCCCCAGCATTTT,CSVVEHTHDALCSNQPQHF
few,TRBJ2-1,-,TRBV30,TGTGCCTGGAACGGGGGAGGCCCCTACAATGAGCAGTTCTTC,CAWNGGGPYNEQFF
many,TRBJ2-2,-,TRBV13,TGTGCCAGCAGCTCGGAGCGGGCCGGGGAGCTGTTTTTT,CASSSERAGELFF
many,TRBJ2-1,-,TRBV7-2,TGTGCCAGCAGCTTAGGACAGGACAATGAGCAGTTCTTC,CASSLGQDNEQFF
many,TRBJ1-1,TRBD1,TRBV5-1,TGCGCCACCACTCTTTCAGGGGGCCCCACTGAAGCTTTCTTT,CATTLSGGPTEAFF
many,TRBJ2-7,-,TRBV11-1,TGTGCCAGCAGCTTAGATCAGGACGACTACGAGCAGTACTTC,CASSLDQDDYEQYF
few,TRBJ1-2,-,TRBV5-1,TGCGCCAGCAGCTTGGCCAGGAACAGGATCCCTTATGGCTACACCTTC,CASSLARNRIPYGYTF
many,TRBJ2-7,-,TRBV12-3/TRBV12-4,TGTGCCAGCAGTTTAGCGGGCCTCACCTACGAGCAGTACTTC,CASSLAGLTYEQYF
many,TRBJ2-3,-,TRBV18,TGTGCCAGCTCACCATACGGGTTGAGCACAGATACGCAGTATTTT,CASSPYGLSTDTQYF
many,TRBJ2-7,-,TRBV7-2,TGTGCCAGCTTGCGGGGTCCGATGACCTACGAGCAGTACTTC,CASLRGPMTYEQYF
many,TRBJ1-5,-,TRBV12-3/TRBV12-4,TGTGCCAGCAGTTCCCCCGGGGCCAATCAGCCCCAGCATTTT,CASSSPGANQPQHF
few,TRBJ2-3,-,TRBV19,TGTGCCAGTAGTAAATGGGGAGAATTAAAAGATACGCAGTATTTT,CASSKWGELKDTQYF
many,TRBJ2-4,TRBD2,TRBV7-3,TGTGCCAGAGGACTAGCGGGAGATATTACCAAAAACATTCAGTACTTC,CARGLAGDITKNIQYF
many,TRBJ1-2,-,TRBV3-1,TGTGCCAGCAGCCACAGGGAGGGCACTCGCTACACCTTC,CASSHREGTRYTF
few,TRBJ2-3,TRBD2,TRBV7-9,TGTGCCAGCAGTTTTCCCTTAGCGGGAGTTAAAGATACGCAGTATTTT,CASSFPLAGVKDTQYF
many,TRBJ2-5,TRBD2,TRBV5-4,TGTGCCACCAGCCGGGCGGGAGGGCAGGAAGAGACCCAGTACTTC,CATSRAGGQEETQYF
many,TRBJ1-2,-,TRBV18,TGTGCCAGCTCACCACGGGGAGACTATGGCTACACCTTC,CASSPRGDYGYTF
many,TRBJ1-4,-,TRBV27,TGTGCCAGCAGTTTCGCGGGGAAACTGTTTTTT,CASSFAGKLFF
many,TRBJ2-7,-,TRBV2,TGTGCCAGCAGGGGGGTCGGGGACCCCTACGAGCAGTACTTC,CASRGVGDPYEQYF
many,TRBJ1-1,-,TRBV7-8,TGTGCCAGCAGCCTCGTCCCTCCGAATGAAGCTTTCTTT,CASSLVPPNEAFF
-,TRBJ2-5,TRBD2,TRBV27,TGTGCCAGCAGTGTCCTAGCGGGGGGCGACCAGGGGACCCAGTACTTC,CASSVLAGGDQGTQYF
many,TRBJ2-7,TRBD2,TRBV10-1,TGCGCCAGCAGTGGGGCTACCGGGACTAACTCCTACGAGCAGTACTTC,CASSGATGTNSYEQYF
many,TRBJ1-5,-,TRBV28,TGTGCCAGCAGAGACAATAGCAATCAGCCCCAGCATTTT,CASRDNSNQPQHF
-,TRBJ2-4,-,TRBV7-9,TGTGCCAGCAGCAGAGCTGGGGAACACATTCAGTACTTC,CASSRAGEHIQYF
-,TRBJ1-2,-,TRBV28,TGTGCCAGCAGTTTAGGTCCAGACATCTCGGATGGCTACACCTTC,CASSLGPDISDGYTF
-,TRBJ2-2,-,TRBV19,TGTGCCAGTAGTATCGAGGCGGCTCGCACCGGGGAGCTGTTTTTT,CASSIEAARTGELFF
many,TRBJ2-1,-,TRBV6-5,TGTGCCAGCAGTTACCGGGGTCGGGATGAGCAGTTCTTC,CASSYRGRDEQFF
few,TRBJ2-4,-,TRBV6-2/TRBV6-3,TGTGCCAGCAGTTTTAGCTACTTAGCCAAAAACATTCAGTACTTC,CASSFSYLAKNIQYF
-,TRBJ1-1,TRBD1,TRBV6-2/TRBV6-3,TGTGCCAGCAGTTCCACCGGGACAGGGGACCCCAGCCCGGAAGCTTTCTTT,CASSSTGTGDPSPEAFF
many,TRBJ2-3,-,TRBV27,TGTGCCAGCAGTCATGACACAGATACGCAGTATTTT,CASSHDTDTQYF
-,TRBJ2-3,TRBD2,TRBV19,TGTGCCAGTATAAGCGAGGGAGGGCCTCCAGATACGCAGTATTTT,CASISEGGPPDTQYF
few,TRBJ1-5,-,TRBV20-1,TGCAGTGCTAGACAAAATAGCAATCAGCCCCAGCATTTT,CSARQNSNQPQHF
many,TRBJ2-1,TRBD2,TRBV12-3/TRBV12-4,TGTGCCAGCAGTTTAGGGACTAGCGGGACTGGGGGGGAGCAGTTCTTC,CASSLGTSGTGGEQFF
many,TRBJ1-2,-,TRBV27,TGTGCCAGCACCCTCACAAGGAGGATGGGGACCCACTATGGCTACACCTTC,CASTLTRRMGTHYGYTF
many,TRBJ2-7,-,TRBV12-3/TRBV12-4,TGTGCCAGCAGTTTAGCGACCCCAGACGAGCAGTACTTC,CASSLATPDEQYF
many,TRBJ2-2,-,TRBV7-9,TGTGCCAGCAGCCCAGCCCCCGGGGAAACCGGGGAGCTGTTTTTT,CASSPAPGETGELFF
-,TRBJ1-1,-,TRBV9,TGTGCCAGCAGCACCTCGGACGGGCATGAAGCTTTCTTT,CASSTSDGHEAFF
many,TRBJ1-1,-,TRBV28,TGTGCCAGCAGTGAAGACAGGACGAACACTGAAGCTTTCTTT,CASSEDRTNTEAFF
-,TRBJ1-2,-,TRBV5-6,TGTGCCAGCAGCTTGGACCCCGTGGGGCATTATGGCTACACCTTC,CASSLDPVGHYGYTF
many,TRBJ2-5,TRBD1,TRBV10-1,TGCGCCAGCAGTGAGTCTGGGGACAGCAAGCAACAAGAGACCCAGTACTTC,CASSESGDSKQQETQYF
many,TRBJ2-1,TRBD2,TRBV5-1,TGTGCCAGCAGCTTGGAGCGGGAGGACTCCTACAATGAGCAGTTCTTC,CASSLEREDSYNEQFF
many,TRBJ2-7,TRBD2,TRBV20-1,TGCAGTGCTAAACGCCAGCGGGGGAGCTACGAGCAGTACTTC,CSAKRQRGSYEQYF
many,TRBJ2-7,-,TRBV20-1,TGCAGTGCTAAAGAGAGCTCCTACGAGCAGTACTTC,CSAKESSYEQYF
-,TRBJ2-3,TRBD1,TRBV25-1,TGTGCCAGCAGTGGAATTATCGGGTCTATAGGGGGCTCAGATACGCAGTATTTT,CASSGIIGSIGGSDTQYF
-,TRBJ2-1,TRBD2,TRBV5-1,TGCGCCAGCAGCGTTAATCCGGGACTAGCGGGAGGTATTGAGCAGTTCTTC,CASSVNPGLAGGIEQFF